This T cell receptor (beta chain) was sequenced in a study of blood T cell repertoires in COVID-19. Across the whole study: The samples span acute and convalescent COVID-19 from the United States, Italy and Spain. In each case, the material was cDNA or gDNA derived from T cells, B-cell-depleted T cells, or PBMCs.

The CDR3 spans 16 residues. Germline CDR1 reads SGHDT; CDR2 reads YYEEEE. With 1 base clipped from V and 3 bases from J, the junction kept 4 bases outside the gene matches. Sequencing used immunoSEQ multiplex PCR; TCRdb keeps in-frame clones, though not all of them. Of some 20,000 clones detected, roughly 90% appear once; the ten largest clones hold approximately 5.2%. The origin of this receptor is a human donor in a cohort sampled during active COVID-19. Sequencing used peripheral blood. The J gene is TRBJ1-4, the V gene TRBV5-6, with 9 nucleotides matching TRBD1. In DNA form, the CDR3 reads TGTGCCAGCAGCTTGCTCACAGGGGGCCCTAATGAAAAACTGTTTTTT. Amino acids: CASSLLTGGPNEKLFF. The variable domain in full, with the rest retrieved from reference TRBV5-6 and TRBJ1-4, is DAGVTQSPTHLIKTRGQQVTLRCSPKSGHDTVSWYQQALGQGPQFIFQYYEEEERQRGNFPDRFSGHQFPNYSSELNVNALLLGDSALYLCASSLLTGGPNEKLFFGSGTQLSVL.